This is a list of T cell receptor beta chains from one sample in a study of PD-L1 blockade in urothelial cancer. Clones were sequenced by immunoSEQ multiplex PCR, and TCRdb holds only the in-frame ones, with some missing. The sample lists about 53,000 clones; 70% to 90% were seen once. Sample: PBMCs, taken around atezolizumab (anti-PD-L1) treatment. These receptors were collected from a woman aged 55-70 years with urothelial cancer. Both conserved end residues are part of each CDR3. Fields, in order: V gene, J gene, CDR3 protein.

TRBV10-2	TRBJ1-5	CASSDHRSNQPQHF
TRBV10-3	TRBJ2-1	CAISENQGIDNEQFF
TRBV27	TRBJ2-7	CASSLVAGDSYEQYF
TRBV28	TRBJ1-1	CASSPGAGDTEAFF
TRBV29-1	TRBJ2-2	CSVVGGDSNTGELFF
TRBV9	TRBJ2-7	CASSVGLVGSYEQYF
TRBV5-6	TRBJ2-7	CASSSETSGGPYEQYF
TRBV18	TRBJ1-6	CASSPFDNSPLHF
TRBV5-6	TRBJ2-4	CAGSLGQFPAKNIQYF
TRBV28	TRBJ1-2	CASSAIKLYGGDYGYTF
TRBV9	TRBJ2-1	CASSALKTSDPNYNEQFF
TRBV18	TRBJ1-1	CASSPGGRNTEAFF
TRBV7-2	TRBJ2-3	CASSTSGSPGNTQYF
TRBV19	TRBJ2-7	CASKGTTYEQYF
TRBV6-5	TRBJ2-7	CASQKGISYEQYF
TRBV6-6	TRBJ2-2	CASSPGRGVRTGELFF
TRBV18	TRBJ1-1	CASSPGTGLTEAFF
TRBV9	TRBJ2-7	CASSVGGTGWDEQYF
TRBV5-6	TRBJ1-2	CASSLMGTGQNGYTF
TRBV7-8	TRBJ1-1	CASSKKAGGGMNTEAFF
TRBV6-5	TRBJ2-7	CASSYSAGAYEQYF
TRBV5-4	TRBJ2-7	CASSLNRPDEQYF
TRBV5-4	TRBJ2-4	CASSLGLAGATKNIQYF
TRBV2	TRBJ2-5	CASSEARDRFGETQYF
TRBV9	TRBJ2-3	CASSVGDSGGLTDTQYF
TRBV6-6	TRBJ1-5	CASSPMINQPQHF
TRBV5-1	TRBJ1-1	CASSLNYGGNTEAFF
TRBV18	TRBJ2-7	CASSASGTSYEQYF
TRBV18	TRBJ1-3	CASSPGDASMGNTIYF
TRBV7-2	TRBJ2-5	CASSLSWSPGPQETQYF
TRBV4-3	TRBJ2-3	CASSQDLASGISGDTQYF
TRBV7-9	TRBJ2-2	CASSRLAGAGTGELFF